Listed below are T cell receptor beta chains from one sample, sequenced in a study of response to subunit inactivated influenza vaccine. TCRdb re-derived calls from the RT-PCR reads in MiXCR, one entry per CDR3 protein. The repertoire has almost 250,000 distinct CDR3 sequences, more than 9% of them found once; the top ten carry over 6.5%. Sequences were derived from non-naive T cells sorted from PBMCs, sampled around 14 days before vaccination. The receptors shown here come from a man aged 50-59 years who received an inactivated influenza vaccine. Each CDR3 is given with its conserved first and last residue. D genes are given only for firm matches. Clone size is shown for a subset of rows, as once, few, many or a class of expanded clone.

TRBJ1-6 | few | . | TRBV7-9 | TGTGCCAGCAGCAGACGACAGGATTCACCCCTCCACTTT | CASSRRQDSPLHF
TRBJ2-1 | . | . | TRBV9 | TGTGCCAGCAGCGTAGCTACGGGAATCAAGTATGAGCAGTTCTTC | CASSVATGIKYEQFF
TRBJ1-5 | few | . | TRBV4-3 | TGCGCCAGCAGCCAAGATCCTATCGGGGCCCACAATCAGCCCCAGCATTTT | CASSQDPIGAHNQPQHF
TRBJ1-4 | . | . | TRBV11-2 | TGTGCCAGCAGCTTAGCATTTACCCGCGACATCGATGAAAAACTGTTTTTT | CASSLAFTRDIDEKLFF
TRBJ2-1 | many | . | TRBV5-1 | TGCGCCAGCAGCTTGGCCCGGAATGAGCAGTTCTTC | CASSLARNEQFF
TRBJ1-2 | many | TRBD1 | TRBV28 | TGTGCCAGCAGTTTTGAGGACAGGGATAACTATGGCTACACCTTC | CASSFEDRDNYGYTF
TRBJ2-2 | few | TRBD2 | TRBV20-1 | TGCAGTGCTAGAGTAGGGCTAGCGGGAGGGCCCCACACCGGGGAGCTGTTTTTT | CSARVGLAGGPHTGELFF
TRBJ1-2 | many | . | TRBV5-5 | TGTGCCAGCAGCTTGGGGCCAGACTATGGCTACACCTTC | CASSLGPDYGYTF
TRBJ2-1 | . | . | TRBV4-3 | TGCGCCAGCAGCCAAGTCGACAGAAACAATGAGCAGTTCTTC | CASSQVDRNNEQFF
TRBJ2-1 | many | . | TRBV12-3/TRBV12-4 | TGTGCCAGCAGGACCATGAACAATGAGCAGTTCTTC | CASRTMNNEQFF
TRBJ1-5 | few | . | TRBV6-1 | TGTGCCAGCAATCCATCAGGGACCGCCACCGAAGAGCATTTT | CASNPSGTATEEHF
TRBJ2-5 | few | TRBD2 | TRBV3-1 | TGTGCCAGCAGCGCCCGGGGGGAGCGGCAAGAGACCCAGTACTTC | CASSARGERQETQYF
TRBJ2-7 | many | TRBD2 | TRBV20-1 | TGCAGTGCTAGAGATCTAGCGGGAGGGAGCTCCTACGAGCAGTACTTC | CSARDLAGGSSYEQYF
TRBJ2-1 | . | . | TRBV20-1 | TGCAGTGCTAGAGATAGCTTCAATGAGCAGTTCTTC | CSARDSFNEQFF
TRBJ2-1 | few | . | TRBV14 | TGTGCCAGCAGCCAAACGAACCCAAGCGAAGAGAGTGAGCAGTTCTTC | CASSQTNPSEESEQFF
TRBJ2-3 | few | . | TRBV6-1 | TGTGCCAGCACCCCCGGAGGGGCTCTTTCAAGAGATACGCAGTATTTT | CASTPGGALSRDTQYF
TRBJ2-7 | . | TRBD2 | TRBV6-1 | TGTGCCAGCACCCATTCGGGGGGACCATACGAGCATTACTTC | CASTHSGGPYEHYF
TRBJ2-7 | . | . | TRBV15 | TGTGCCACCAGGGGCACAGGGGCGGGGGAGCAGTACTTC | CATRGTGAGEQYF
TRBJ2-3 | . | TRBD2 | TRBV2 | TGTGCCAGCAGTGAAAAAGTACTAGCGGTTGGCACAGATACGCAGTATTTT | CASSEKVLAVGTDTQYF
TRBJ2-5 | . | TRBD1 | TRBV5-1 | TGCGCCAGCAGCTTATGTACAGGGGTTGGAGAGACCCAGTACTTC | CASSLCTGVGETQYF
TRBJ2-1 | few | . | TRBV12-3/TRBV12-4 | TGTGCCAGCAGTTTATTACAGACAGATGAGCAGTTCTTC | CASSLLQTDEQFF
TRBJ2-1 | many | . | TRBV5-1 | TGCGCCAGCAGCTTGGAGGCCCAACCCTACAATGAGCAGTTCTTC | CASSLEAQPYNEQFF
TRBJ1-1 | few | . | TRBV18 | TGTGCCAGCTCACCACAGGGTAGGACTGAAGCTTTCTTT | CASSPQGRTEAFF
TRBJ1-1 | . | . | TRBV20-1 | TGCAGTGCTACCGAGGGAGGAGGGAACACTGAAGCTTTCTTT | CSATEGGGNTEAFF
TRBJ1-2 | many | . | TRBV29-1 | TGCAGCGCTGGACAGTCCTATGGCTACACCTTC | CSAGQSYGYTF
TRBJ1-4 | . | . | TRBV2 | TGTGCCAGCAGTGAAGGCGCAGGCCGGAATGAAAAACTGTTTTTT | CASSEGAGRNEKLFF
TRBJ2-3 | once | . | TRBV12-5 | TGTGCTAGTGGACTCGATCCCGGCACAGATACGCAGTATTTT | CASGLDPGTDTQYF
TRBJ1-5 | few | . | TRBV7-2 | TGTGCCAGCAGCTCGAAGGTAAATCAGCCCCAGCATTTT | CASSSKVNQPQHF
TRBJ2-6 | . | . | TRBV7-9 | TGTGCCAGCGGGCTTGGCGCCAACGTCCTGACTTTC | CASGLGANVLTF
TRBJ2-5 | few | . | TRBV5-5 | TGTGCCAGCAGCGCCAACTTAGGGGAGACCCAGTACTTC | CASSANLGETQYF
TRBJ1-1 | few | . | TRBV7-8 | TGTGCCAGCAGCTTTTACCTACACGCGAACACTGAAGCTTTCTTT | CASSFYLHANTEAFF
TRBJ1-2 | few | TRBD1 | TRBV5-4 | TGTGCCAGCAGCCCCCGGGACAGGGGTTATGGCTACACCTTC | CASSPRDRGYGYTF
TRBJ1-1 | many | . | TRBV2 | TGTGCCAGCAGTGAACGGGGGGTGGGGGGCACTGAAGCTTTCTTT | CASSERGVGGTEAFF
TRBJ2-7 | few | TRBD1 | TRBV5-1 | TGCGCCAGCAGCTCAACTTGGACAGGGGGCTACGAGCAGTACTTC | CASSSTWTGGYEQYF
TRBJ2-3 | . | . | TRBV3-1 | TGTGCCAGCAGCCAAGATCAGCGGACCAGATCGTTT | CASSQDQRTRSF
TRBJ1-2 | . | . | TRBV20-1 | TGCAGTGTCGGGGGGGGGAACTATGGCTACACCTTC | CSVGGGNYGYTF
TRBJ2-7 | few | TRBD2 | TRBV7-6 | TGTGCCAGCAGCTTAGGGACTAGCATATCCTACGAGCAGTACTTC | CASSLGTSISYEQYF
TRBJ2-7 | few | TRBD1 | TRBV6-1 | TGTGCCAGCAGTCCCTCCTCCCTTCGACAGGGACCATACGAGCAGTACTTC | CASSPSSLRQGPYEQYF
TRBJ1-5 | few | . | TRBV12-3/TRBV12-4 | TGTGCCAGCACAAGTAGCAATCAGCCCCAGCATTTT | CASTSSNQPQHF
TRBJ2-1 | . | TRBD2 | TRBV11-3 | TGTGCCAGCAGCCCGGGGACTAGCGAAAAAGGACTCTACAATGAGCAGTTCTTC | CASSPGTSEKGLYNEQFF
TRBJ1-6 | few | . | TRBV4-3 | TGCGCCAGCAGCCAAAAGCGGGGCGACTTGTCCCTCCACTTT | CASSQKRGDLSLHF
TRBJ2-5 | . | . | TRBV12-3/TRBV12-4 | TGTGCCAGCAGTCCAGGGGTCAGAAAAGAGACCCAGTACTTC | CASSPGVRKETQYF
TRBJ2-3 | many | . | TRBV29-1 | TGCAGCGTTTCACAGGGTCAGACAGATACGCAGTATTTT | CSVSQGQTDTQYF
TRBJ2-5 | once | . | TRBV11-1 | TGTGCCAGCAGCTTAGGCCGGCGGATCCAAGAGACCCAGTACTTC | CASSLGRRIQETQYF
TRBJ2-1 | . | . | TRBV7-2 | TGTGCCAGCAGCTTAGCGCTGGCCAACAATGAGCAGTTCTTC | CASSLALANNEQFF
TRBJ1-1 | few | . | TRBV6-5 | TGTGCCAGCAGTTACTCTGGCAGAATGAACACTGAAGCTTTCTTT | CASSYSGRMNTEAFF
TRBJ2-5 | many | . | TRBV29-1 | TGCAGCGCACACCAAGAGACCCAGTACTTC | CSAHQETQYF
TRBJ1-5 | . | . | TRBV12-3/TRBV12-4 | TGTGCCAGCAGTTTTGACAGTCGTCAGCCCCAGCATTTT | CASSFDSRQPQHF
TRBJ1-4 | many | TRBD1 | TRBV6-5 | TGTGCCAGCAGTTACCGGGACAGCTTAAATGAAAAACTGTTTTTT | CASSYRDSLNEKLFF
TRBJ1-2 | few | TRBD1 | TRBV5-6 | TGTGCCAGCAGCTTGAACAGGGGGAATGGCTACACCTTC | CASSLNRGNGYTF
TRBJ1-3 | few | . | TRBV5-1 | TGCGCCAGCAGCTCCGGTGGGGGGCTTGGAAACACCATATATTTT | CASSSGGGLGNTIYF
TRBJ2-3 | few | TRBD2 | TRBV29-1 | TGCAGCGTCCAAGGGCGGACTAGCGGGAGCAGTTCTACAGATACGCAGTATTTT | CSVQGRTSGSSSTDTQYF
TRBJ2-3 | . | . | TRBV12-3/TRBV12-4 | TGTGCCAGCAGTTCGGACCGGTGGGATACGCAGTATTTT | CASSSDRWDTQYF
TRBJ2-2 | few | . | TRBV5-5 | TGTGCCAGCAGCTTGGTGGGAAAACAGAACACCGGGGAGCTGTTTTTT | CASSLVGKQNTGELFF
TRBJ2-7 | few | . | TRBV6-6 | TGTGCCAGCAGTGGGGGTATCGAGAACGAGCAGTACTTC | CASSGGIENEQYF
TRBJ2-5 | . | . | TRBV5-8 | TGTGCCAGCAGCTTAGGCTTGCCAGGCGAAATGACCCAGTACTTC | CASSLGLPGEMTQYF
TRBJ1-1 | few | . | TRBV29-1 | TGCAGCGTTGCGGGACTCAGGGGCACTGAAGCTTTCTTT | CSVAGLRGTEAFF
TRBJ1-2 | many | TRBD1 | TRBV4-2 | TGTGCCAGCAGCCAAGAAATGGGACAGGGGGATGGCTACACCTTC | CASSQEMGQGDGYTF
TRBJ1-2 | . | TRBD1 | TRBV6-2/TRBV6-3 | TGTGCCAGCAGTCGCCCGCCTGGGACAGGGGGCTACTATGGCTACACCTTC | CASSRPPGTGGYYGYTF